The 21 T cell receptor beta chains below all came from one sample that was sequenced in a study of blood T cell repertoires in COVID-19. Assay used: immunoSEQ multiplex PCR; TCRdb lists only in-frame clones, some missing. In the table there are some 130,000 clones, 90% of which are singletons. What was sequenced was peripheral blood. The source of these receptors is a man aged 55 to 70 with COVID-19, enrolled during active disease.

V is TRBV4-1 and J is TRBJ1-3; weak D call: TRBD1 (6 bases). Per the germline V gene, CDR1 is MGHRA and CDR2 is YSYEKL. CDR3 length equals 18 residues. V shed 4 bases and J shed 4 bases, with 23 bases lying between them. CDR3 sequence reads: CASSPSPTGGEAGNTIYF. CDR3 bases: TGCGCCAGCAGCCCATCCCCTACGGGGGGCGAAGCGGGAAACACCATATATTTT.

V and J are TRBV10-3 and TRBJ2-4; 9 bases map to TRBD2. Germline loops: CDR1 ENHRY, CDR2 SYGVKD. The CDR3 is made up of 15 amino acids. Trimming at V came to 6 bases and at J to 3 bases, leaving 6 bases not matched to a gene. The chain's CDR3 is CAISAGGRDKNIQYF. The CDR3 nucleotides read TGTGCCATCAGCGCGGGAGGGCGAGACAAAAACATTCAGTACTTC.

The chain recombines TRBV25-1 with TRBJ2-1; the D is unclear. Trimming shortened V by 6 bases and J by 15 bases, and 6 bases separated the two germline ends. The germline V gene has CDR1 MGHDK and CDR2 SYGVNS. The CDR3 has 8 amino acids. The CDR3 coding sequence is TGTGCCAGCAGCAGGCCGTTCTTC. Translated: CASSRPFF.

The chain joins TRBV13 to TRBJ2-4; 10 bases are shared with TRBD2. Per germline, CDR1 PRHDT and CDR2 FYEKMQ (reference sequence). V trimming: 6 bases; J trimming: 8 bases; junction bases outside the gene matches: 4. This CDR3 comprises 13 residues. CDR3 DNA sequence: TGTGCCAGCAGTTCTAGCGGGAGTGACATTCAGTACTTC. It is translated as CASSSSGSDIQYF. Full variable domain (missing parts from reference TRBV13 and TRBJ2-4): AAGVIQSPRHLIKEKRETATLKCYPIPRHDTVYWYQQGPGQDPQFLISFYEKMQSDKGSIPDRFSAQQFSDYHSELNMSSLELGDSALYFCASSSSGSDIQYFGAGTRLSVL.

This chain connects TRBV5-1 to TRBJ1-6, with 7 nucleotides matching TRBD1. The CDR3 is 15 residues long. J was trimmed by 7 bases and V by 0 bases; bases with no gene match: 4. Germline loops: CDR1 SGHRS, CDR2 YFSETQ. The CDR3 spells CASSLGDRDNSPLHF. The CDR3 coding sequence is TGCGCCAGCAGCTTGGGAGACAGGGACAATTCACCCCTCCACTTT.

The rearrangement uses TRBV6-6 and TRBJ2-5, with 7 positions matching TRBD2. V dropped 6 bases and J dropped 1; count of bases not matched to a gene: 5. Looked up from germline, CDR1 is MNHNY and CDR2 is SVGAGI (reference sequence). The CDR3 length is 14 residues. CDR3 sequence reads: CASRLLATQETQYF. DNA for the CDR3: TGTGCCAGCAGACTACTAGCGACCCAAGAGACCCAGTACTTC.

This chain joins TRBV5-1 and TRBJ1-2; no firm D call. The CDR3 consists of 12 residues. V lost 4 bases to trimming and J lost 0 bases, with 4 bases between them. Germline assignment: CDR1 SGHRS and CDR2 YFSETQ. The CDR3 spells CASSPTNYGYTF. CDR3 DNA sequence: TGCGCCAGCAGCCCAACTAACTATGGCTACACCTTC. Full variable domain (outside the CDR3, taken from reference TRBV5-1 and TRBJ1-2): KAGVTQTPRYLIKTRGQQVTLSCSPISGHRSVSWYQQTPGQGLQFLFEYFSETQRNKGNFPGRFSGRQFSNSRSEMNVSTLELGDSALYLCASSPTNYGYTFGSGTRLTVV.

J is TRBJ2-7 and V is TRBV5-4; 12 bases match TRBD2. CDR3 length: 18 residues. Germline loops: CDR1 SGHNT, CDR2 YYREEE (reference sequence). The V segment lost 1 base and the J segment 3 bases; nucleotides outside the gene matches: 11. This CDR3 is CASSLRLAGGPGIYEQYF. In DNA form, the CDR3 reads TGTGCCAGCAGCTTGAGGCTAGCGGGAGGGCCGGGGATCTACGAGCAGTACTTC.

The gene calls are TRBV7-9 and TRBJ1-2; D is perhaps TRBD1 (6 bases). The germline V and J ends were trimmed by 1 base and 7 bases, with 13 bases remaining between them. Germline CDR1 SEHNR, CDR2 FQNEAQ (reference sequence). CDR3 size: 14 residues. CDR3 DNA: TGTGCCAGCAGCTTAGACGCAGGGGCGGTTGGCTACACCTTC. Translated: CASSLDAGAVGYTF. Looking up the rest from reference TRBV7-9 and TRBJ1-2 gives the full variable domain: DTGVSQNPRHKITKRGQNVTFRCDPISEHNRLYWYRQTLGQGPEFLTYFQNEAQLEKSRLLSDRFSAERPKGSFSTLEIQRTEQGDSAMYLCASSLDAGAVGYTFGSGTRLTVV.

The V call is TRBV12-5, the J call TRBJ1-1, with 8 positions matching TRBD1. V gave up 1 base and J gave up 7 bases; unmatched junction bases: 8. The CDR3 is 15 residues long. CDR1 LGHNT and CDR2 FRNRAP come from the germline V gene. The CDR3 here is CASGLGQPGQDEAFF. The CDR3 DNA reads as TGTGCTAGTGGTTTGGGACAACCGGGACAGGATGAAGCTTTCTTT.

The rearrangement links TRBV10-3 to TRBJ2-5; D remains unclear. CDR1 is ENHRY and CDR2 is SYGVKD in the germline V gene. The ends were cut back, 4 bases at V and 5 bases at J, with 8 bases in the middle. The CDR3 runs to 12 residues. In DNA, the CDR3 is TGTGCCATCAGTGTTGGGCAGGAGACCCAGTACTTC. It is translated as CAISVGQETQYF.

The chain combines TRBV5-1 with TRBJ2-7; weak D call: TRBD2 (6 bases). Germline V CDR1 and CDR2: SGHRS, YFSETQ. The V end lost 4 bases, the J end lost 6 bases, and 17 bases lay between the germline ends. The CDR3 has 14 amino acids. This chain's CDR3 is CASSLVGGAREQYF. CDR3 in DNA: TGCGCCAGCAGCCTAGTAGGCGGGGCACGCGAGCAGTACTTC.

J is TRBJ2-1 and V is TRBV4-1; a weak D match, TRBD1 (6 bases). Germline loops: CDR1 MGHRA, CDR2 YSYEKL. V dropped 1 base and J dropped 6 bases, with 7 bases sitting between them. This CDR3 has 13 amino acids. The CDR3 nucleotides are TGCGCCAGCAGCCAAGGAGGGGGCAATGAGCAGTTCTTC. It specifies CASSQGGGNEQFF.

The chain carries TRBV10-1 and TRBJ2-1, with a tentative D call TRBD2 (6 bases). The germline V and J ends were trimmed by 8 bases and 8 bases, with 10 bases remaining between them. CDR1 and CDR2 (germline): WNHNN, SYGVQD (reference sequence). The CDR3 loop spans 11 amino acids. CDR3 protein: CASPRGDEQFF. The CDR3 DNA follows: TGCGCCAGCCCACGCGGGGATGAGCAGTTCTTC.

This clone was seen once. CDR3 nucleotide sequence: TGCGCCAGCAATCCGGGACTAGCGGGAGTAGGAGGGGAGCTGTTTTTT. The encoded protein is CASNPGLAGVGGELFF. The chain carries TRBV4-1 and TRBJ2-2; the match to TRBD2 covers 14 bases. The V gene's germline CDR1 is MGHRA and CDR2 YSYEKL. The CDR3 is 16 residues long. Germline trimming cut 7 bases from V and 8 bases from J; bases unmatched to any gene: 9.

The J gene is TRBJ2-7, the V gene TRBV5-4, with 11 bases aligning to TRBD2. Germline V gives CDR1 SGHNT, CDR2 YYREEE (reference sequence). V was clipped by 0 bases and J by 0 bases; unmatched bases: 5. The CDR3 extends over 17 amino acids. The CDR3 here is CASSLDGTSGFSYEQYF. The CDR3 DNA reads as TGTGCCAGCAGCTTGGACGGGACTAGCGGTTTCTCCTACGAGCAGTACTTC.

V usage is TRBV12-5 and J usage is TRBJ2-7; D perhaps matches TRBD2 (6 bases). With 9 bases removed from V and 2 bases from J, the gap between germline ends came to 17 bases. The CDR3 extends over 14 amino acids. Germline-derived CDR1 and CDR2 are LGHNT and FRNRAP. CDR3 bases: TGTGCTAGCGCCGGGACTGCCACCACCTACGAGCAGTACTTC. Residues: CASAGTATTYEQYF. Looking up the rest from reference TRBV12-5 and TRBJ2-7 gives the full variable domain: DARVTQTPRHKVTEMGQEVTMRCQPILGHNTVFWYRQTMMQGLELLAYFRNRAPLDDSGMPKDRFSAEMPDATLATLKIQPSEPRDSAVYFCASAGTATTYEQYFGPGTRLTVT.

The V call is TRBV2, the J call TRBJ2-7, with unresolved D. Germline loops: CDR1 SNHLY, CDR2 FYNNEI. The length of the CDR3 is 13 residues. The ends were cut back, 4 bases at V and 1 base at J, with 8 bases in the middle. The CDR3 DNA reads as TGTGCCAGCAGTGGAGGTAATTCCTACGAGCAGTACTTC. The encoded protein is CASSGGNSYEQYF.

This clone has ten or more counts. This CDR3 is CASRVQGWDTEAFF. The CDR3 DNA reads as TGTGCCAGTAGGGTCCAGGGCTGGGACACTGAAGCTTTCTTT. V gene TRBV19 combines with J gene TRBJ1-1; the D gene is possibly TRBD1 (5 bases). This CDR3 is 14 amino acids long. Germline CDR1 is LNHDA and CDR2 is SQIVND (reference sequence). Trimming removed 6 bases from V and 3 bases from J, with 14 bases in between.

CDR3 coding DNA: TGCGCCAGCAGCGGGAGGGTAACCGGGGAGCTGTTTTTT. Its translation: CASSGRVTGELFF. The V gene is TRBV5-1, the J gene TRBJ2-2; 7 bases are shared with TRBD2. The CDR3 length is 13 residues. The germline CDR1 and CDR2 sequences are SGHRS and YFSETQ. V shed 4 bases and J 5 bases; nucleotides not matched to a gene: 2.

In DNA form, the CDR3 reads TGTGCCATCAGTGAGAAAGCAGGGATCAATCAGCCCCAGCATTTT. Its translation is CAISEKAGINQPQHF. The genes are TRBV10-3 and TRBJ1-5; D is perhaps TRBD1 (5 bases). Trimming removed 2 bases at V and 3 bases at J, with 11 bases between. Germline V CDR1 and CDR2: ENHRY, SYGVKD. The CDR3 is made up of 15 amino acids.